Listed below are T cell receptor beta chains from one sample, sequenced in a study of T cell repertoires in cytomegalovirus infection. TCRdb analysed the reads with MiXCR anew, one entry per CDR3 protein. The table records around 740,000 distinct CDR3 sequences, 35% of them present only once. The sequenced sample consisted of PBMCs. The source is a human donor in good health (CMV status not recorded). Some clones in this sample may be carry-over from other donors' samples. CDR3s include the opening cysteine and the closing phenylalanine or tryptophan. A D gene is named only where the DNA matches it firmly. Clone sizes are given selectively: once, few, many, or a class where the clone is expanded.

d_gene: .
v_gene: TRBV6-1
abundance: once
j_gene: TRBJ1-1
CDR3aa: CASSFHQWAGRDTEAFF
CDR3nt: TGTGCCAGCAGTTTCCACCAATGGGCAGGGAGGGACACTGAAGCTTTCTTT

d_gene: .
v_gene: TRBV2
abundance: .
j_gene: TRBJ1-1
CDR3aa: CASSEALPGRGNTEAFF
CDR3nt: TGTGCCAGCAGTGAAGCGCTTCCGGGGAGGGGGAACACTGAAGCTTTCTTT

d_gene: .
v_gene: TRBV7-7
abundance: .
j_gene: TRBJ1-4
CDR3aa: CASSIQGTNEKLFF
CDR3nt: TGTGCTAGCAGCATTCAGGGCACTAATGAAAAACTGTTTTTT

d_gene: .
v_gene: TRBV6-6
abundance: .
j_gene: TRBJ2-1
CDR3aa: CASEREIGRNEQFF
CDR3nt: TGTGCCAGCGAACGGGAGATTGGTCGCAATGAGCAGTTCTTC

d_gene: .
v_gene: TRBV28
abundance: few
j_gene: TRBJ1-4
CDR3aa: CASSLFVSVGTNEKLFF
CDR3nt: TGTGCCAGCAGTTTATTTGTATCGGTTGGCACTAATGAAAAACTGTTTTTT

d_gene: .
v_gene: TRBV28
abundance: .
j_gene: TRBJ2-1
CDR3aa: CARSLFNRIAYNEQFF
CDR3nt: TGTGCCAGGAGTTTATTTAACCGAATCGCCTACAATGAGCAGTTCTTC

d_gene: .
v_gene: TRBV20-1
abundance: .
j_gene: TRBJ1-1
CDR3aa: CSASSFQEVTEAFF
CDR3nt: TGCAGTGCTAGTTCTTTTCAGGAGGTCACTGAAGCTTTCTTT

d_gene: .
v_gene: TRBV7-3
abundance: .
j_gene: TRBJ1-1
CDR3aa: CASSPRQVITEAFF
CDR3nt: TGTGCCAGCAGCCCAAGACAGGTAATCACTGAAGCTTTCTTT

d_gene: TRBD1
v_gene: TRBV6-2/TRBV6-3
abundance: .
j_gene: TRBJ1-1
CDR3aa: CASSYSGGPTEAFF
CDR3nt: TGTGCCAGCAGTTACTCAGGGGGCCCTACTGAAGCTTTCTTT

d_gene: .
v_gene: TRBV7-2
abundance: few
j_gene: TRBJ2-5
CDR3aa: CASSLGVDFQETQYF
CDR3nt: TGTGCCAGCAGCTTAGGGGTGGACTTCCAAGAGACCCAGTACTTC

d_gene: TRBD2
v_gene: TRBV28
abundance: .
j_gene: TRBJ2-1
CDR3aa: CASITLLAGGEEQFF
CDR3nt: TGTGCCAGCATAACCCTACTAGCGGGAGGGGAAGAGCAGTTCTTC

d_gene: TRBD1
v_gene: TRBV7-6
abundance: few
j_gene: TRBJ2-4
CDR3aa: CASSLTGTGNIQYF
CDR3nt: TGTGCCAGCAGCCTTACCGGGACAGGAAACATTCAGTACTTC

d_gene: .
v_gene: TRBV28
abundance: .
j_gene: TRBJ2-1
CDR3aa: CASSLQGSYNEQFF
CDR3nt: TGTGCCAGCAGTTTACAGGGGTCCTACAATGAGCAGTTCTTC

d_gene: .
v_gene: TRBV2
abundance: .
j_gene: TRBJ2-1
CDR3aa: CASSDGTDNEQFF
CDR3nt: TGTGCCAGCAGTGACGGGACGGACAATGAGCAGTTCTTC

d_gene: TRBD1
v_gene: TRBV12-3/TRBV12-4
abundance: few
j_gene: TRBJ1-1
CDR3aa: CASGWTGRNTEAFF
CDR3nt: TGTGCCAGCGGTTGGACAGGCCGGAACACTGAAGCTTTCTTT

d_gene: TRBD1
v_gene: TRBV7-2
abundance: many
j_gene: TRBJ2-5
CDR3aa: CASSDTGQGFVFQYF
CDR3nt: TGTGCCAGCAGCGATACGGGACAGGGGTTTGTTTTTCAGTACTTC